This T cell receptor beta chain derives from a study of tumor-infiltrating lymphocytes in primary liver carcinoma. Study-wide results and caveats: The 250 largest clones made up significantly more of tumor than blood repertoires (p = 0.039).

The study extracted blood RNA from unsorted whole blood and also extracted germline DNA. Before any surgery took place, approximately 4 milliliters of peripheral blood were collected. In germline, CDR1 is MNHEY, CDR2 SVGAGI. Trimming stripped 3 bases from V and 2 bases from J, with 10 bases between. The CDR3 totals 14 residues. cDNA specific to TCR beta was made from around 530 ng of total RNA, with a constant-region primer employed for priming. Slightly modified ARM-PCR with three nested multiplex PCR rounds yielded TCR beta libraries. A C-beta reverse primer and TRBV1-TRBV30 forward primers served in each of the first two PCR rounds, at approximately 10 cycles apiece. TCRdb re-analysed the multiplex PCR reads in MiXCR, keeping a single row per CDR3 protein. Here the sample spans fewer than 350,000 distinct CDR3 sequences, around 60% being singletons. This clonotype was seen ten or more times. Its antigen is as yet unknown.

Specimen: peripheral blood. The sequence was obtained from a man in his forties or fifties with primary liver carcinoma and hepatitis B virus infection. The V and J genes are TRBV6-5 and TRBJ2-5; D may be TRBD1 (6 bases). The CDR3, as DNA: TGTGCCAGCAGTTATGTCCAGGGGCAAGAGACCCAGTACTTC. Translation: CASSYVQGQETQYF.